Described below is a single TCR beta chain sequence and its context. The CDR3 contains 16 residues. Germline values: CDR1 SNHLY, CDR2 FYNNEI. V shed 2 bases and J shed 6 bases, with 20 bases lying between them. This specimen comes from a study of blood T cell repertoires in COVID-19. For the study at large: Nucleic acid was either cDNA or gDNA, and it came from T cells, B-cell-depleted T cells, or PBMCs.

Authors' methods: Nucleated cell number was recorded as an estimate derived from reference gene primer amplification. Libraries were prepared by immunoSEQ multiplex PCR; TCRdb keeps only in-frame clonotypes and omits some of them. The V and J calls and clone size are taken from that table; D and trimming were inferred from the DNA. The sample has 150,000 to 200,000 clones, 74% seen once; the top ten hold under 3.5%. The source of this sequence is a woman older than 75 with acute or convalescent COVID-19. The V call is TRBV2, the J call TRBJ2-7; tentatively, D is TRBD1 (5 bases). Sample: peripheral blood. CDR3 in amino acids: CASSELSQGRLAEQYF. The CDR3 DNA is TGTGCCAGCAGTGAATTATCCCAGGGTCGCCTGGCCGAGCAGTACTTC.